These 8 T cell receptor beta chains were sequenced from one sample in a study of Ad26.COV2.S vaccination and SARS-CoV-2 variants. Noted treatment: approximately 18 received Ad26.COV2.S at low or high dose, single or two shots; roughly 5 received placebo; per-sample allocation not given. After the first vaccine or placebo injection, samples were drawn on day 63. Some clones are missing from TCRdb's copy, which holds only in-frame ones; the method was immunoSEQ multiplex PCR. The sample lists about 440,000 clones, about 90% occurring once. The source material was peripheral blood, sampled in a trial of Ad26.COV2.S vaccine versus placebo. The receptors here all came from a person aged 18-60 years who received the Ad26.COV2.S COVID-19 vaccine or a placebo.

This clone was recorded a few times. The genes are TRBV11-2 and TRBJ1-3, with D possibly being TRBD1 (5 bases). Trimming took 1 base from V and 3 from J, leaving 7 bases between them. Looked up from germline, CDR1 is SGHAT and CDR2 is FQNNGV. The CDR3 runs 14 residues. CDR3 residues: CASSLGTLGNTIYF. DNA of the CDR3: TGTGCCAGCAGCTTAGGGACACTTGGAAACACCATATATTTT.

The table lists this clone with a few counts. The J gene is TRBJ2-7, the V gene TRBV7-9, with TRBD1 identical over 9 bases. Germline CDR1 and CDR2: SEHNR and FQNEAQ (reference sequence). V was pared by 2 bases and J by 2 bases, with 7 bases of the junction left unmatched. This CDR3 region has 16 residues. This CDR3 is CASSLSRDRDPYEQYF. CDR3 nucleotides: TGTGCCAGCAGCTTATCCCGGGACAGGGACCCCTACGAGCAGTACTTC.

The gene calls are TRBV18 and TRBJ2-3; no clear D. With 4 bases removed from V and 5 bases from J, the gap between germline ends came to 10 bases. The CDR3 extends over 13 amino acids. Germline loops: CDR1 KGHSH, CDR2 LQKENI. In nucleotides, the CDR3 is TGTGCCAGCTCACGGTCATCTCTAGATACGCAGTATTTT. Amino acids: CASSRSSLDTQYF.

The V gene is TRBV10-1, the J gene TRBJ2-1; D gene ambiguous. Trimming left V 3 bases short and J 2 bases short, with 11 bases between. This CDR3 region has 15 residues. The germline CDR1 and CDR2 sequences are WNHNN and SYGVQD (reference sequence). The CDR3: CASSEGPGPYNEQFF. The CDR3 DNA is TGCGCCAGCAGTGAAGGACCGGGCCCCTACAATGAGCAGTTCTTC.

The chain has TRBV7-9 and TRBJ2-1; 12 positions agree with TRBD1. V dropped 6 bases and J dropped 7; count of bases not matched to a gene: 10. Germline-derived CDR1 and CDR2 are SEHNR and FQNEAQ (reference sequence). The CDR3 runs 16 residues. DNA of the CDR3: TGTGCCAGCAGTTCCACCCGGGACAGGGGGCGGAATGAGCAGTTCTTC. As protein: CASSSTRDRGRNEQFF.

For the CDR3, the DNA is TGTGCCTGGACACAGGGCTATCAGCCCCAGCATTTT. Translated: CAWTQGYQPQHF. V gene TRBV30 combines with J gene TRBJ1-5; perhaps TRBD1 as D (6 bases). The CDR3 has 12 amino acids. CDR1 GTSNPN and CDR2 SVGIG come from the germline V gene (reference sequence). The germline V and J ends were trimmed by 4 bases and 5 bases, with 9 bases remaining between them.

The rearrangement links TRBV12-3 or TRBV12-4 to TRBJ1-6; perhaps TRBD1 as D (6 bases). The CDR3 sequence is 12 residues long. The V end lost 3 bases, the J end lost 14 bases, and 11 bases lay between the germline ends. In DNA form, the CDR3 reads TGTGCCAGCAGTTTCCCAGGGGCGGCCCTCCACTTT. Its translation: CASSFPGAALHF.

The J gene is TRBJ2-3, the V gene TRBV5-4, with D possibly matching TRBD2 (6 bases). The CDR3 loop spans 17 amino acids. Between the trimmed V and J ends, which lost 0 bases and 1 base, there was a span of 15 bases. The germline V gene has CDR1 SGHNT and CDR2 YYREEE (reference sequence). CDR3 in amino acids: CASSLAVSPSGTDTQYF. The CDR3 DNA is TGTGCCAGCAGCTTGGCAGTTTCCCCTAGCGGCACAGATACGCAGTATTTT.